This T cell receptor beta chain was recovered during a study of blood T cell repertoires in COVID-19 (dated by TCRdb to 2018 to 2021). Concerning the study at large: Samples from collaborators originated in the United States, Italy and Spain and spanned both the acute and convalescent phases of COVID-19. Nearly every sample came with metadata listing a de-identified subject ID, COVID-19 status, age in years and sex. The samples were drawn from two sources: the first 160 participants of the ongoing ImmuneRACE study, and 950 to 1,500 subjects contributed by 6 global collaborators. The dataset comprised deeply sampled blood TCRbeta repertoires from subjects exposed to, actively infected with, or recovered from COVID-19. The repertoires were made available in a free public database intended to serve as a resource for research on the immune response to SARS-CoV-2. Where available, HLA class I and class II types were obtained from metadata supplied by the sample provider rather than from assay-based typing. The material from the prospective study consisted of cDNA or gDNA derived from T cells, B-cell-depleted T cells, or PBMCs.

At the junction V is shortened by 4 bases and J by 0 bases, with 16 bases in between. The germline V gene specifies SGHVS as CDR1 and FQNEAQ as CDR2. From its cysteine to its phenylalanine, the CDR3 spans 16 amino acids. Left in the record is the CDR3 DNA by itself, 48 bases read in frame from the first base. TCRbeta CDR3 regions were amplified from genomic DNA by means of the immunoSEQ Assay, a bias-controlled multiplex PCR. Per the original workflow: The number of nucleated cells in each sample was estimated by amplification of reference gene primers within the assay. To quantify the absolute abundance of each unique TCRbeta CDR3 rearrangement, sequence reads were collapsed and filtered. For each sample, productive Simpson clonality was calculated as the square root of Simpson's diversity index across productive rearrangements. Drawn from immuneACCESS, this table holds only the in-frame rearrangements with V and J called that TCRdb kept. Clones are partly lost; checked studies trace under half to an unresolved V gene and leave the rest unexplained. V, J and clone size are taken as reported in that table, and D and trimming were inferred from the DNA itself. The sample table shows 350,000 or so clones, and approximately 89% are seen once. Clones ranked in the top ten supply 3.9% of the sample.

Results the study describes overall, beyond this receptor: The quantity of clinical and demographic metadata differed by source and by participant and was supplied without curation.

One collaborating source in Seattle enrolled patients during active infection and followed them longitudinally through the course of disease. Each collaborating institution followed its own protocols to collect whole blood in K2EDTA tubes. Collaborator samples were shipped for TCRbeta analysis as frozen whole blood, isolated PBMCs, or DNA extracted from either sample type. A note on this clone: Its antigen is not yet known. Base qualities are not recorded, but no much larger clone differs from it by a single base.

The specimen sequenced was peripheral blood. The rearranged segments are TRBV7-8 and TRBJ2-7; no D segment can be confidently identified. The clonotype was recovered from a woman in her sixties or seventies with COVID-19, enrolled during active disease. The CDR3 corresponds to CASSYDPPETSYEQYF. In nucleotide form, the sequence is TGTGCCAGCAGCTACGATCCCCCGGAGACCTCCTACGAGCAGTACTTC.